Described below is a single T cell receptor (beta chain) sequence and its context. The authors' processing: It was from reference gene primer amplification that nucleated cell counts were estimated. Produced via immunoSEQ multiplex PCR; TCRdb's table is partial and in-frame only. The DNA was the basis for D and trimming; V, J and clone size are from that table. The sample carries some 130,000 clones, roughly 84% recorded once. The data were taken from a study of blood T cell repertoires in COVID-19. The overall study: Samples representing acute and convalescent COVID-19 were sourced from the United States, Italy and Spain.

Germline values: CDR1 DFQATT, CDR2 SNEGSKA (reference sequence). V lost 3 bases, J lost 3 bases, and 15 bases lay in between. The CDR3 consists of 14 residues. The chain combines TRBV20-1 with TRBJ2-7, with D possibly being TRBD2 (5 bases). This TCR was sampled from an elderly woman with acute or convalescent COVID-19. The sample was peripheral blood. The DNA of the CDR3 is TGCAGTGCTAGTTCGCAGCGGTTCCTCTACGAGCAGTACTTC. Amino acid sequence: CSASSQRFLYEQYF.